This T cell receptor (beta chain) was identified during a study of early T cells in non-severe SARS-CoV-2 infection. In TCRdb, the 5' RACE reads were re-called with MiXCR into one record per CDR3 protein. The table records roughly 51,000 distinct CDR3 sequences, approximately 6.2% of them present only once. The CDR3 is 15 residues long. CDR1 is ENHRY and CDR2 is SYGVKD in the germline V gene. With 2 bases removed from V and 2 bases from J, the gap between germline ends came to 10 bases. Specimen: whole blood. The sequence was collected from an adult who was a healthcare worker with PCR-confirmed SARS-CoV-2 infection or an uninfected control (not recorded which). The chain carries TRBV10-3 and TRBJ1-5, with a weak D call TRBD1 (5 bases). The CDR3, as DNA: TGTGCCATCAGTGAGGCCCCGGGGCGCAATCAGCCCCAGCATTTT. As protein: CAISEAPGRNQPQHF.